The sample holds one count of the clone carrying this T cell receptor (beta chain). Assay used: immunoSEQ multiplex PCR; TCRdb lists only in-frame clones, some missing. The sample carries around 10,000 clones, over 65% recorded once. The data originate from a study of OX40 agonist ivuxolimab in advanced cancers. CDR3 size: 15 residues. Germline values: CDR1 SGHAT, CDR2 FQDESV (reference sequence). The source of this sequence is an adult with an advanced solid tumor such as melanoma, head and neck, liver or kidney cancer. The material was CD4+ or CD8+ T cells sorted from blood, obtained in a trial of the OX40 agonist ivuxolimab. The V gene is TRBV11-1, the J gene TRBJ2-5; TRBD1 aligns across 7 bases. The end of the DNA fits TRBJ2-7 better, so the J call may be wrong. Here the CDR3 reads CASSPQGRSYSEQYF. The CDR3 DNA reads TGTGCCAGCAGCCCACAGGGGAGATCCTACAGCGAGCAGTACTTC.